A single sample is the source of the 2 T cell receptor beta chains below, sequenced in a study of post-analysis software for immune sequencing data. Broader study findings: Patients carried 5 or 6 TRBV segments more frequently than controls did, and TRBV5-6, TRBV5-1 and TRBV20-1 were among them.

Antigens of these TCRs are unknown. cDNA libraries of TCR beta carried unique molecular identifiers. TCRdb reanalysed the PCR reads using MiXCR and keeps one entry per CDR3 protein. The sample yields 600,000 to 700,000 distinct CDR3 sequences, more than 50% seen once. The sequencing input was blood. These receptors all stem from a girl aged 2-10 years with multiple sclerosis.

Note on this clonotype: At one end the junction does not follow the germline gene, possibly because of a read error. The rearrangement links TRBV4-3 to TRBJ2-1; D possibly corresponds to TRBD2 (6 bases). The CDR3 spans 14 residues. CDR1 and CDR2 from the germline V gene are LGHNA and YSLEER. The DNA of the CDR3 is TGCGCCAGCAGCCAAGGATCTAGCGACAATAAGCAGTTCTTC. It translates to CASSQGSSDNKQFF.

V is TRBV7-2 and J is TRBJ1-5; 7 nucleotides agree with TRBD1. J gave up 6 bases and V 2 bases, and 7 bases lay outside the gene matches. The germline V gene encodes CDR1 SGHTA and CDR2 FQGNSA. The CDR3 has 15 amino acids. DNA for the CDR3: TGTGCCAGCAGCTTAAGACAGGGTCGAGCTCAGCCCCAGCATTTT. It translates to CASSLRQGRAQPQHF.